This TCR beta chain was documented in a study of response to subunit inactivated influenza vaccine. The sample holds a few counts of this clonotype. TCRdb reanalysed the RT-PCR reads using MiXCR and keeps one entry per CDR3 protein. The sample has roughly 190,000 distinct CDR3 sequences; about 12% are singletons. Trimming stripped 4 bases from V and 6 bases from J, with 6 bases between. The length of the CDR3 is 12 residues. These records were also assigned to another study, of T cells expressing NK-cell markers. That source notes: The cDNA for TCR beta came from 5'RACE template switching with UMIs.

This clonotype was sampled from a man between 45 and 60 years old who received an inactivated influenza vaccine. This material consisted of CD8+ T cells sorted from PBMCs, taken 11 to 12 days after vaccination. This chain links TRBV12-3 or TRBV12-4 with TRBJ2-2; D call uncertain. In DNA form, the CDR3 reads TGTGCCAGCAGTTCTTGGGCCGGGGAGCTGTTTTTT. It is translated as CASSSWAGELFF.